This is a list of T cell receptor beta chains from one sample in a study of T cells in Graves' hyperthyroidism and ophthalmopathy. MiXCR, applied by TCRdb to the multiplex PCR reads, yields one record per CDR3 protein. Of 350,000 to 400,000 distinct CDR3 sequences listed, just under 15% are singletons. The sample comprised blood. These receptors all stem from a woman aged 25 to 39 with Graves' hyperthyroidism. Each CDR3 is given with its conserved first and last residue.

V gene	CDR3 protein
TRBV2	CASSGNTGRNGYTF
TRBV30	CAWSRRGNEKLFF
TRBV24-1	CATSEYRLGTGELFF
TRBV15	CATSGAGGNEQFF
TRBV7-8	CASSSLAGADEQYF
TRBV11-2	CASSLMELSHEQYF
TRBV28	CASGSTALLYNEQFF
TRBV28	CASTLGGELFF
TRBV5-1	CASSLDPGLAGYEQFF
TRBV29-1	CSRLGPGGETQYF
TRBV2	CASSGPPGPRGNTDTQYF
TRBV5-1	CASGSGIKAGEQFF
TRBV7-2	CASSLNLAFSGNTIYF
TRBV6-1	CASRSLRDVGNEQFF
TRBV13	CASSEDMVSGVNYGYTF
TRBV3-1	CASSQDGTPGEQFF
TRBV7-8	CASSLVVGFSYEQYF
TRBV28	CASSSNPAFTLLETQYF
TRBV7-2	CASSLAFEGYGYTF
TRBV7-9	CASSSPRQDPTNEKLFF
TRBV27	CASSSGLSLYEQYF
TRBV12-3/TRBV12-4	CASSPRTEAFF
TRBV12-3/TRBV12-4	CASSRQGGGFENTIYF
TRBV27	CASSLRRGDGYTF
TRBV20-1	CSASRPGQNNQPQHF
TRBV6-1	CASRENYGYTF
TRBV3-1	CASSLTLAGGYNEQFF
TRBV20-1	CSGGWETQYF
TRBV6-1	CAGSLRGDTGELFF
TRBV19	CASTAGPTGLTNTGELFF
TRBV28	CASSFASGRAPGTDTQYF
TRBV20-1	CSVSRGTSGRNNEQFF
TRBV18	CASSPKEGMVYEQYF
TRBV6-1	CAAEAGQLNTEAFF
TRBV27	CASGQTVGTSGSADTQYF
TRBV6-5	CASRSMREVSYEQYF